This entry is about one T cell receptor (beta chain). These data originate in a study of PD-1 blockade in classical Hodgkin lymphoma. Time point in this sample: newly diagnosed, previously untreated cHL patient sample. Purification of CD4+ T cells from thawed PBMCs was achieved by magnetic negative selection. Produced via immunoSEQ multiplex PCR; TCRdb's table is partial and in-frame only. The sample holds around 31,000 clones, 89% seen once. The CDR3 contains 14 residues. The V and J ends lost 6 bases and 2 bases, in that order; junction bases with no gene match: 1. Per the germline V gene, CDR1 is WNHNN and CDR2 is SYGVQD (reference sequence).

This TCR was recovered from a human donor with classical Hodgkin lymphoma. Sequenced: CD4+ T cells from blood. The chain recombines TRBV10-1 with TRBJ2-6, with 7 bases that match TRBD1. The CDR3 loop is CASSQGAGANVLTF. DNA for the CDR3: TGCGCCAGCAGCCAGGGGGCTGGGGCCAACGTCCTGACTTTC.